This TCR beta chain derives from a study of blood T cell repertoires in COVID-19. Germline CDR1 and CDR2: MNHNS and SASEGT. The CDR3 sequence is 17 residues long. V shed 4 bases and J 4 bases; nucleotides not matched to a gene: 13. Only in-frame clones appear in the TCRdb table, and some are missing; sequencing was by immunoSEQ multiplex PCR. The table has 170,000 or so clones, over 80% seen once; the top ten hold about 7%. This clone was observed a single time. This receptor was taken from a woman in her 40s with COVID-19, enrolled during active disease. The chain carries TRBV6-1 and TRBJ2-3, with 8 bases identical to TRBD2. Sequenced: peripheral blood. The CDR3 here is CASSGNSGESPSDTQYF. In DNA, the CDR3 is TGTGCCAGCAGTGGGAATAGCGGGGAGTCCCCATCAGATACGCAGTATTTT.